This T cell receptor beta chain stems from a study of T cells after yellow fever vaccination. Looking at the study overall: Fractions low in cell number were prepared with SMART-Seq v4 Ultra Low Input.

A universal primer site and UMIs were added as TCR cDNA was made by 5'RACE template switching. TCRdb re-analysed the 5' RACE reads in MiXCR, keeping a single row per CDR3 protein. The data show a few hundred thousand distinct CDR3 sequences, with approximately 16% seen just once and around 15% held by the top ten. Findings of the study overall: The study noted that FACS-sorted repertoires could contain abundant clonotypes contaminating from the bulk population. Post-booster samples contained most primary-vaccination clones (approximately 96% CD4, about 85% CD8).

CDR3 size: 16 residues. CDR1 is SGHRS, CDR2 YFSETQ, per germline. V lost 4 bases, J lost 0 bases, and 14 bases lay in between. With respect to this clonotype: Its antigen is still unknown.

This clonotype originated in a man aged 18 to 30 who received the YFV17D yellow fever vaccine. This chain connects TRBV5-1 to TRBJ2-1; a possible D gene is TRBD2 (5 bases). Sample: PBMCs, taken less than 6 days after the first yellow fever vaccination. The CDR3 reads CASSLERGSSYNEQFF. The CDR3 DNA reads TGCGCCAGCAGCCTCGAACGGGGAAGCTCCTACAATGAGCAGTTCTTC.